This TCR beta chain emerged from a study of control samples from healthy donors and cancer patients. The CDR3 has 14 residues. CDR1 is SGDLS, CDR2 YYNGEE, per germline. The junction had 8 bases not matched to a gene; V was cut back by 7 bases and J by 4 bases. Method: immunoSEQ multiplex PCR; TCRdb's copy keeps in-frame clones and lacks some. Of about 44,000 clones listed, just over 70% are singletons. The sample holds one count of this clone. Other nucleotide sequences in the sample specify the same CDR3. This receptor was obtained from a male donor with melanoma. The chain couples TRBV9 to TRBJ2-5; 9 bases map to TRBD2. Sequenced material: formalin-fixed, paraffin-embedded tissue. The CDR3 protein is CASSEAGGGETQYF. The CDR3 DNA reads TGTGCCAGCTCCGAAGCGGGGGGAGGAGAGACCCAGTACTTC.